One sample yielded the 29 T cell receptor beta chains listed below, sequenced in a study of cytomegalovirus exposure and HLA in healthy donors. Libraries were prepared by immunoSEQ multiplex PCR; TCRdb keeps only in-frame clonotypes and omits some of them. The sample shows tens of thousands of clones, more than 70% of them seen only once. The sequenced material came from PBMCs. These receptors came from a young woman in good health and CMV-seropositive.

V is TRBV5-4 and J is TRBJ2-7, with D hard to call. CDR1 is SGHNT and CDR2 is YYREEE in the germline V gene (reference sequence). The CDR3 spans 16 residues. Between the trimmed V and J ends, which lost 0 bases and 3 bases, there was a span of 16 bases. The CDR3 bases are TGTGCCAGCAGCTTGGGACCCCGGGTTATGGACTACGAGCAGTACTTC. Translated: CASSLGPRVMDYEQYF.

The genes are TRBV9 and TRBJ1-4, with D perhaps TRBD1 (6 bases). Per germline, CDR1 SGDLS and CDR2 YYNGEE. V lost 3 bases and J 4 bases, leaving 13 bases between the germline ends. The CDR3 contains 15 residues. This CDR3 reads CASSEGHQDNEKLFF. As DNA, the CDR3 is TGTGCCAGCAGCGAGGGACATCAAGATAATGAAAAACTGTTTTTT.

The chain joins TRBV28 to TRBJ1-2, with a possible D match to TRBD1 (6 bases). The CDR3 is 13 amino acids. Trimming cost V 5 bases and J 2 bases, with 9 bases left between them. Germline V gene data show CDR1 as MDHEN and CDR2 as SYDVKM. The CDR3 DNA is TGTGCCAGCAGTCGTCAGGGGAACTATGGCTACACCTTC. Amino acid sequence: CASSRQGNYGYTF.

The chain is built from TRBV4-1 and TRBJ2-3; 8 positions agree with TRBD2. The CDR3 sequence is 18 residues long. The J segment lost 2 bases and the V segment lost 0 bases, leaving 10 bases of the junction unmatched. Germline V gene sequence: CDR1 MGHRA, CDR2 YSYEKL. The CDR3 bases are TGCGCCAGCAGCCAAGATCGTGAGCGGGGGACAACCACAGATACGCAGTATTTT. Encoded protein: CASSQDRERGTTTDTQYF.

The chain uses TRBV7-2 and TRBJ2-5, with TRBD1 identical over 11 bases. J was trimmed by 2 bases and V by 1 base; bases with no gene match: 0. This CDR3 spans 15 amino acids. CDR1 is SGHTA and CDR2 is FQGNSA in the germline V gene. The CDR3 region is CASSLGDRGQETQYF. The CDR3 bases are TGTGCCAGCAGCTTAGGGGACAGGGGGCAAGAGACCCAGTACTTC.

The V call is TRBV7-3, the J call TRBJ1-1; D is unclear. Trimming removed 2 bases at V and 1 base at J, with 5 bases between. There are 13 residues in the CDR3. Germline lookup yields CDR1 SGHTA and CDR2 FQGTGA. The CDR3 loop reads CASSLYWNTEAFF. CDR3 in DNA: TGTGCCAGCAGCTTATACTGGAACACTGAAGCTTTCTTT.

This clone came up a few times. The chain carries TRBV7-2 and TRBJ2-5; D gene ambiguous. The germline CDR1 and CDR2 sequences are SGHTA and FQGNSA. V lost 3 bases and J 1 base, leaving 6 bases between the germline ends. The CDR3 contains 13 residues. CDR3 in amino acids: CASSLSTQETQYF. Here the CDR3 DNA reads TGTGCCAGCAGCTTGAGTACCCAAGAGACCCAGTACTTC.

The chain links TRBV19 to TRBJ2-3; TRBD2 matches at 10 bases. The CDR3 covers 15 residues. From germline, CDR1 is LNHDA and CDR2 SQIVND (reference sequence). V lost 1 base, J lost 4 bases, and 2 bases stayed unmatched. The CDR3 protein is CASSIASGGPDTQYF. For the CDR3, the DNA is TGTGCCAGTAGTATAGCTAGCGGGGGACCAGATACGCAGTATTTT.

The rearrangement joins TRBV7-9 to TRBJ1-6; the D gene is possibly TRBD1 (6 bases). The CDR3 sequence is 15 residues long. The germline gives CDR1 SEHNR, CDR2 FQNEAQ (reference sequence). Between the trimmed V and J ends, which lost 5 bases and 3 bases, there was a span of 11 bases. Here the CDR3 reads CASSPGQFYNSPLHF. CDR3 DNA sequence: TGTGCCAGCAGCCCCGGACAGTTCTATAATTCACCCCTCCACTTT.

This clone was picked up one time. This sequence joins TRBV4-2 and TRBJ2-1; 9 nucleotides match TRBD2. V lost 0 bases to trimming and J lost 9 bases; unmatched junction nucleotides: 9. The CDR3 covers 16 residues. Per germline, CDR1 LGHNA and CDR2 YNFKEQ. The CDR3 nucleotides read TGTGCCAGCAGCCAAGATCTTGGCGGGGGGGGCCCTGAGCAGTTCTTC. Protein sequence: CASSQDLGGGGPEQFF.

The rearrangement links TRBV15 to TRBJ1-1, with D hard to call. CDR3 size: 13 residues. Germline V gene sequence: CDR1 LNHNV, CDR2 YYDKDF (reference sequence). Trimming left V 4 bases short and J 0 bases short, with 6 bases between. In DNA form, the CDR3 reads TGTGCCACCAGCAACGAGCTGAACACTGAAGCTTTCTTT. Translating it yields CATSNELNTEAFF. Full variable domain (remainder filled in from reference TRBV15 and TRBJ1-1): DAMVIQNPRYQVTQFGKPVTLSCSQTLNHNVMYWYQQKSSQAPKLLFHYYDKDFNNEADTPDNFQSRRPNTSFCFLDIRSPGLGDTAMYLCATSNELNTEAFFGQGTRLTVV.

The CDR3 loop is CASKTSGGESYNEQFF. CDR3 nucleotides: TGCGCCAGCAAAACTAGCGGGGGGGAGTCCTACAATGAGCAGTTCTTC. The chain has TRBV5-1 and TRBJ2-1, with 13 bases matching TRBD2. This CDR3 is built from 16 residues. J was trimmed by 1 base and V by 6 bases; bases with no gene match: 4. CDR1 is SGHRS, CDR2 YFSETQ, per germline. Full variable domain (remainder filled in from reference TRBV5-1 and TRBJ2-1): KAGVTQTPRYLIKTRGQQVTLSCSPISGHRSVSWYQQTPGQGLQFLFEYFSETQRNKGNFPGRFSGRQFSNSRSEMNVSTLELGDSALYLCASKTSGGESYNEQFFGPGTRLTVL.

The chain carries TRBV28 and TRBJ2-1, with a weak D call TRBD2 (6 bases). The CDR3 covers 12 residues. V was trimmed by 6 bases and J by 9 bases, leaving 12 bases between them. Germline assignment: CDR1 MDHEN and CDR2 SYDVKM. CDR3 sequence: CASRSGGVEQFF. In nucleotides, the CDR3 is TGTGCCAGCAGATCCGGAGGGGTTGAGCAGTTCTTC.

Many counts were recorded for this clone. CDR3 sequence reads: CASSYSTSGGYEQYF. As DNA, the CDR3 is TGTGCCAGCAGTTACTCGACTAGCGGGGGGTACGAGCAGTACTTC. V usage is TRBV6-5 and J usage is TRBJ2-7, with 13 bases aligning to TRBD2. Unmatched junction bases numbered 0, after V lost 0 bases and J lost 4 bases. Germline loops: CDR1 MNHEY, CDR2 SVGAGI. This CDR3 has 15 amino acids.

J is TRBJ2-7 and V is TRBV2; TRBD1 might be the D (6 bases). CDR1 is SNHLY, CDR2 FYNNEI, per germline. The V end was cut by 4 bases, the J end by 3 bases, with 10 bases between. The length of the CDR3 is 13 residues. CDR3 nucleotides: TGTGCCAGCAGTGGGGGGACATTCTACGAGCAGTACTTC. It yields the protein CASSGGTFYEQYF.

The gene calls are TRBV19 and TRBJ1-6; a weak D match, TRBD1 (6 bases). This CDR3 region has 17 residues. Per the germline V gene, CDR1 is LNHDA and CDR2 is SQIVND (reference sequence). With 3 bases removed from V and 5 bases from J, the gap between germline ends came to 17 bases. The CDR3 DNA follows: TGTGCCAGTAGTATGGAGGAGGCGGACAGTAATAATTCACCCCTCCACTTT. Protein sequence: CASSMEEADSNNSPLHF.

This clone was recorded once. CDR3 nucleotides: TGTGCCAGCAGTTTCGGACAGGGGGCGCGTAATGAGCAGTTCTTC. It codes for CASSFGQGARNEQFF. This rearrangement joins TRBV6-5 to TRBJ2-1, with TRBD1 matching over 11 bases. V dropped 4 bases and J dropped 7; count of bases not matched to a gene: 6. The germline V gene encodes CDR1 MNHEY and CDR2 SVGAGI. The CDR3 runs to 15 residues.

The chain is built from TRBV4-2 and TRBJ1-1; 7 bases are a match to TRBD1. This CDR3 has 15 residues. The trim removed 3 bases at V and 1 base at J, leaving 5 bases unmatched. The germline CDR1 and CDR2 sequences are LGHNA and YNFKEQ. The CDR3 region is CASSQRQGQNTEAFF. The CDR3 coding sequence is TGTGCCAGCAGCCAGCGACAGGGCCAGAACACTGAAGCTTTCTTT.

This clone was seen once. J is TRBJ1-1 and V is TRBV5-6, with D perhaps TRBD1 (5 bases). Germline values: CDR1 SGHDT, CDR2 YYEEEE. The CDR3 sequence is 15 residues long. The germline V and J ends were trimmed by 2 bases and 6 bases, with 17 bases remaining between them. The DNA of the CDR3 is TGTGCCAGCAGCTTCCTAGCGCAGGGTCGGGCTGAAGCTTTCTTT. Encoded protein: CASSFLAQGRAEAFF.

This chain joins TRBV7-3 and TRBJ2-7, with 12 bases lining up with TRBD1. The CDR3 is 14 amino acids. V trimming: 5 bases; J trimming: 6 bases; junction bases outside the gene matches: 5. Germline CDR1 SGHTA, CDR2 FQGTGA. CDR3 nucleotide sequence: TGTGCCAGCAGCGAGTTGGGACAGGGGGCCGAGCAGTACTTC. This sequence encodes CASSELGQGAEQYF.

This chain's CDR3 is CASETGGSGNTIYF. The DNA of the CDR3 is TGTGCCAGTGAGACAGGAGGCTCTGGAAACACCATATATTTT. The V and J genes are TRBV7-9 and TRBJ1-3, with D perhaps matching TRBD1 (6 bases). V lost 9 bases and J lost 0, with 12 bases in between. Germline values: CDR1 SEHNR, CDR2 FQNEAQ (reference sequence). The CDR3 runs to 14 residues.

V gene TRBV28 combines with J gene TRBJ2-7; D remains ambiguous. The CDR3 is made up of 11 amino acids. Trimming pared 4 bases from V and 4 bases from J, leaving 5 bases between. The germline V gene has CDR1 MDHEN and CDR2 SYDVKM. The CDR3 loop is CASSSPYEQYF. Here the CDR3 DNA reads TGTGCCAGCAGTTCCCCGTACGAGCAGTACTTC.

The sample holds one count of this clone. This sequence joins TRBV14 and TRBJ2-3; 10 bases map to TRBD2. V lost 2 bases to trimming and J lost 6 bases; unmatched junction nucleotides: 8. This CDR3 is 16 amino acids long. Germline values: CDR1 SGHDN, CDR2 FVKESK. The CDR3 is CASSQRMGLASDTQYF. The DNA of the CDR3 is TGTGCCAGCAGCCAAAGGATGGGACTAGCGTCGGATACGCAGTATTTT. Complete variable domain (other parts from reference TRBV14 and TRBJ2-3): EAGVTQFPSHSVIEKGQTVTLRCDPISGHDNLYWYRRVMGKEIKFLLHFVKESKQDESGMPNNRFLAERTGGTYSTLKVQPAELEDSGVYFCASSQRMGLASDTQYFGPGTRLTVL.

The V call is TRBV7-9, the J call TRBJ2-3; tentatively, D is TRBD2 (6 bases). Deletions cut 4 bases from V and 3 bases from J, with 14 bases between. The CDR3 consists of 15 residues. Germline loops: CDR1 SEHNR, CDR2 FQNEAQ (reference sequence). In DNA, the CDR3 is TGTGCCAGCAGCTCCCTACGGGGGAGGACAGATACGCAGTATTTT. It encodes CASSSLRGRTDTQYF.

For this clone: Germline is not matched at one junction end, which may reflect a read error. This chain joins TRBV28 and TRBJ2-4, with 7 bases fitting TRBD1. This CDR3 is built from 13 residues. Germline V gene sequence: CDR1 MDHEN, CDR2 SYDVKM. CDR3 loop: CASSPFDRAVGNF. The DNA of the CDR3 is TGTGCCAGCAGCCCCTTCGACAGGGCCGTCGGCAACTTC.

The chain links TRBV9 to TRBJ2-1; D unresolved. Germline loops: CDR1 SGDLS, CDR2 YYNGEE. The CDR3 has 13 amino acids. V lost 3 bases, J lost 8 bases, and 12 bases lay in between. The CDR3 protein is CASSGSSRDEQFF. The CDR3 nucleotides read TGTGCCAGCAGCGGTTCCTCCCGGGATGAGCAGTTCTTC.

The count of this clone is one. The genes are TRBV6-4 and TRBJ1-4; D may be TRBD1 (6 bases). The CDR3 covers 15 residues. Per the germline V gene, CDR1 is MRHNA and CDR2 is SNTAGT. Deletions cut 4 bases from V and 8 bases from J, with 17 bases between. CDR3 nucleotides: TGTGCCAGCAGTGCTAGTACAGGGTTAGGGGAAAAACTGTTTTTT. It encodes CASSASTGLGEKLFF.

The gene calls are TRBV2 and TRBJ2-3; the D is unclear. In germline, CDR1 is SNHLY, CDR2 FYNNEI. The V end lost 1 base, the J end lost 4 bases, and 6 bases lay between the germline ends. This CDR3 comprises 13 residues. Here the CDR3 reads CASSEGGADTQYF. Written as DNA, the CDR3 is TGTGCCAGCAGTGAAGGAGGTGCAGATACGCAGTATTTT.

The CDR3 DNA follows: TGTGCCAGCAGTTTGACTAGCGCTAGCTCCTACAATGAGCAGTTCTTC. This encodes CASSLTSASSYNEQFF. This chain uses TRBV7-9 with TRBJ2-1, with 8 bases lining up with TRBD2. J gave up 0 bases and V 6 bases, and 7 bases lay outside the gene matches. This CDR3 contains 16 residues. Germline V gene data show CDR1 as SEHNR and CDR2 as FQNEAQ (reference sequence).